Below are 28 T cell receptor beta chains sequenced from a single sample in a study of blood T cells in healthy people across ages. A second PCR, run for about 7 to 11 cycles, used a sample-barcoded 5' primer plus a J-beta primer mix. Each CDR3 protein is one row after TCRdb ran MiXCR on the 5' RACE reads. Here the sample spans approximately 1.5 million distinct CDR3 sequences, 40% to 45% being singletons. The specimen was blood. Receptor source: a woman younger than 35 in good health.

This clonotype came up a few times. The junction shows a germline mismatch at one end, possibly a read error. The chain recombines TRBV12-3 or TRBV12-4 with TRBJ2-7; D is ambiguous. Judging by the DNA end, TRBJ2-5 fits better; the J call may be wrong. This CDR3 has 13 amino acids. CDR3 residues: CASSVASWETQYF. The CDR3 DNA reads TGTGCCAGCAGTGTAGCTAGTTGGGAGACCCAGTACTTC.

The sample holds a few counts of this clonotype. The rearrangement uses TRBV27 and TRBJ1-4, with D possibly being TRBD1 (5 bases). This CDR3 is 16 amino acids long. V gave up 1 base and J gave up 8 bases, with 17 bases separating them. Germline lookup yields CDR1 MNHEY and CDR2 SMNVEV (reference sequence). This CDR3 is CASSLLTPTGSEKLFF. The CDR3 bases are TGTGCCAGCAGTTTATTAACCCCCACAGGTTCAGAAAAACTGTTTTTT.

V usage is TRBV3-1 and J usage is TRBJ2-5; D may be TRBD2 (6 bases). The CDR3 is 16 residues long. Deletions cut 3 bases from V and 4 bases from J, with 18 bases between. Germline-derived CDR1 and CDR2 are LGHDT and YNNKEL (reference sequence). In DNA, the CDR3 is TGTGCCAGCAGCCAGGAGTTTACTAGCAGTAGAGAGACCCAGTACTTC. This codes for CASSQEFTSSRETQYF.

This clonotype was observed a handful of times. The chain carries TRBV4-3 and TRBJ1-1; TRBD1 agrees at 9 bases. Germline V gives CDR1 LGHNA, CDR2 YSLEER. This CDR3 is 15 amino acids long. Trimming took 3 bases from V and 3 from J; bases not matched to a gene: 5. For the CDR3, the DNA is TGCGCCAGCAGCCAGAAAGGACAGGGGTACACTGAAGCTTTCTTT. Residues: CASSQKGQGYTEAFF.

The chain joins TRBV12-3 or TRBV12-4 to TRBJ2-3; possible D gene TRBD2, 7 bases. The CDR3 contains 15 residues. V was clipped by 1 base and J by 1 base, with 9 bases between them. The CDR3 loop is CASSLEGGGTDTQYF. CDR3 DNA: TGTGCCAGCAGTTTAGAGGGGGGGGGCACAGATACGCAGTATTTT.

This clonotype was seen a few times. V and J are TRBV12-3 or TRBV12-4 and TRBJ2-2, with D maybe TRBD2 (6 bases). Deletions cut 6 bases from V and 6 bases from J, with 17 bases between. The CDR3 is made up of 15 amino acids. The CDR3 loop is CASSDRETQPGELFF. The DNA for the CDR3 is TGTGCCAGCAGCGACCGGGAGACCCAACCCGGGGAGCTGTTTTTT.

A note on this clonotype: The junction departs from the called germline gene at one end, perhaps through a read error. The gene calls are TRBV7-8 and TRBJ2-1; perhaps TRBD2 as D (6 bases). From germline, CDR1 is SGHVS and CDR2 FQNEAQ. The CDR3 spans 15 residues. Here the CDR3 DNA reads TGCGCCAGCAGCTTAGCCCGACTAGTTTTCAATGAGCAGTTCTTC. It is translated as CASSLARLVFNEQFF.

In its sample, this clonotype was seen many times. One end of the junction is discordant with germline, which a read error may explain. CDR3 nucleotides: TGCGCCAGCAGCTTAACAGGTGACTACGAGCAGTACTTC. Protein product: CASSLTGDYEQYF. The rearrangement links TRBV27 to TRBJ2-7, with a weak D call TRBD1 (5 bases). Germline assignment: CDR1 MNHEY and CDR2 SMNVEV (reference sequence). This CDR3 contains 13 residues.

The chain is built from TRBV7-9 and TRBJ1-2; D may be TRBD1 (5 bases). Germline CDR1 and CDR2: SEHNR and FQNEAQ (reference sequence). This CDR3 is built from 14 residues. The V and J ends lost 5 bases and 4 bases respectively, with 14 bases between them. For the CDR3, the DNA is TGTGCCAGCAGCCCTCCCCAGGGCGCCTATGGCTACACCTTC. Translating gives CASSPPQGAYGYTF.

The chain is built from TRBV28 and TRBJ2-2, with TRBD2 identical over 8 bases. Losses at the gene ends were 4 bases for V and 8 bases for J; bases not matched to a gene: 9. This CDR3 region has 15 residues. Germline CDR1 and CDR2: MDHEN and SYDVKM. The CDR3 DNA reads as TGTGCCAGCAGTTCCACCGGGACTAGTGCTGGGGAGCTGTTTTTT. Protein product: CASSSTGTSAGELFF.

V and J are TRBV9 and TRBJ2-1, with 7 nucleotides matching TRBD2. Germline CDR1 is SGDLS and CDR2 is YYNGEE. V lost 0 bases, J lost 0 bases, and 9 bases stayed unmatched. The CDR3 covers 18 residues. The CDR3 sequence is CASSVAGGRPRSYNEQFF. The CDR3 bases are TGTGCCAGCAGCGTAGCGGGAGGCCGACCTCGCTCCTACAATGAGCAGTTCTTC.

The V and J genes are TRBV29-1 and TRBJ2-7; D is possibly TRBD2 (6 bases). CDR1 and CDR2 from the germline V gene are SQVTM and ANQGSEA. This CDR3 contains 17 residues. V was shortened by 1 base and J by 4 bases, with 23 bases between the two germline ends. The CDR3 spells CSVEVPSEGGFRYEQYF. The CDR3 DNA reads as TGCAGCGTTGAAGTCCCCTCGGAGGGCGGGTTCCGTTACGAGCAGTACTTC.

The gene calls are TRBV7-9 and TRBJ2-1; D gene unclear. The DNA end lines up better with TRBJ2-7; the J call may be wrong. The germline V gene encodes CDR1 SEHNR and CDR2 FQNEAQ (reference sequence). The CDR3 runs 16 residues. The CDR3 sequence: CASSSPEVESYNEQYF. Written as DNA, the CDR3 is TGTGCCAGCAGCTCACCAGAGGTAGAGAGCTACAATGAGCAGTACTTC.

This chain joins TRBV12-3 or TRBV12-4 and TRBJ1-5; maybe TRBD1 (6 bases). Trimming removed 2 bases at V and 8 bases at J, with 19 bases between. The CDR3 spans 16 residues. The CDR3 is CASSLYGGDTQKPQHF. CDR3 DNA sequence: TGTGCCAGCAGTTTATATGGTGGGGACACCCAAAAGCCCCAGCATTTT.

As regards this clonotype: A read error may explain this, as a much larger clone is one base away. This rearrangement joins TRBV4-2 to TRBJ2-1; no firm D call. Germline-derived CDR1 and CDR2 are LGHNA and YNFKEQ. The CDR3 totals 12 residues. V was trimmed by 7 bases and J by 5 bases, leaving 9 bases between them. The CDR3 loop is CASIRPNNEQFF. CDR3 nucleotide sequence: TGTGCCAGCATCCGCCCTAACAATGAGCAGTTCTTC.

The chain recombines TRBV6-2 or TRBV6-3 with TRBJ2-1; D perhaps matches TRBD2 (5 bases). Trimming stripped 0 bases from V and 8 bases from J, with 20 bases between. Germline V gene lookup returns CDR1 MNHEY and CDR2 SVGEGT. The CDR3 loop spans 17 amino acids. The CDR3 is CASSYSASPSRVHEQFF. The CDR3 DNA reads as TGTGCCAGCAGTTACTCGGCTAGCCCCTCACGGGTGCATGAGCAGTTCTTC.

This clonotype appeared a few times. The genes are TRBV5-1 and TRBJ2-1, with D perhaps TRBD1 (5 bases). Trimming took 0 bases from V and 5 from J, leaving 9 bases between them. This CDR3 is 14 amino acids long. Germline V gene data show CDR1 as SGHRS and CDR2 as YFSETQ. The CDR3 bases are TGCGCCAGCAGCTTGGCCTCCAGGGACAATGAGCAGTTCTTC. It specifies CASSLASRDNEQFF.

This clonotype was recorded at least ten times. The CDR3 spells CASSQDRGNYNEQFF. CDR3 bases: TGCGCCAGCAGCCAAGATAGGGGCAACTACAATGAGCAGTTCTTC. The chain links TRBV4-1 to TRBJ2-1, with a weak D call TRBD1 (5 bases). This CDR3 comprises 15 residues. V lost 0 bases, J lost 3 bases, and 9 bases lay in between. Per the germline V gene, CDR1 is MGHRA and CDR2 is YSYEKL.

The CDR3 protein is CASSSPVGLVTDTQYF. The CDR3, as DNA: TGTGCCAGCAGCTCACCAGTAGGACTAGTGACAGATACGCAGTATTTT. The rearrangement uses TRBV11-2 and TRBJ2-3; 7 bases map to TRBD2. This CDR3 is 16 amino acids long. After removal of 4 bases from V and 3 bases from J, the junction contained 10 bases not matched to a gene. Germline V gene sequence: CDR1 SGHAT, CDR2 FQNNGV.

There are a few counts of this clonotype. The chain employs TRBV6-5 and TRBJ2-1, with TRBD2 matching 7 bases. Trimming removed 8 bases from V and 8 bases from J; junction bases left unmatched: 9. The CDR3 extends over 13 amino acids. CDR1 MNHEY and CDR2 SVGAGI come from the germline V gene. The CDR3 nucleotides are TGTGCCAGCCGCGTTTCAGCGGGACATGAGCAGTTCTTC. The encoded protein is CASRVSAGHEQFF.

This sequence joins TRBV12-3 or TRBV12-4 and TRBJ1-2; D gene uncertain. Deletions cut 6 bases from V and 7 bases from J, with 15 bases between. This CDR3 is built from 13 residues. CDR3 sequence: CASRPEGWGGYTF. The DNA for the CDR3 is TGTGCCAGCAGGCCGGAGGGCTGGGGTGGCTACACCTTC.

The chain couples TRBV7-9 to TRBJ2-7; 7 nucleotides align to TRBD2. Germline lookup yields CDR1 SEHNR and CDR2 FQNEAQ (reference sequence). The V gene end was trimmed by 8 bases and the J gene end by 1 base; junction bases not matched to a gene: 8. The length of the CDR3 is 14 residues. The CDR3 nucleotides read TGTGCCAGCTCACTGGCGGGAGAGTCCTACGAGCAGTACTTC. Its translation is CASSLAGESYEQYF.

The V call is TRBV7-2, the J call TRBJ2-1; 9 bases map to TRBD2. V was clipped by 7 bases and J by 0 bases; unmatched bases: 7. Germline-derived CDR1 and CDR2 are SGHTA and FQGNSA. This CDR3 has 16 amino acids. The CDR3 coding sequence is TGTGCCAGCACCCCAGCGGGGGGCCTCTCCTACAATGAGCAGTTCTTC. Its protein product is CASTPAGGLSYNEQFF.

The rearrangement joins TRBV7-9 to TRBJ2-1, with D tentatively TRBD2 (5 bases). Trimming took off 5 bases at V and 0 bases at J, with 20 bases between the two ends. CDR1 is SEHNR and CDR2 is FQNEAQ in the germline V gene (reference sequence). The CDR3 covers 18 residues. CDR3 coding DNA: TGTGCCAGCAGCGGAACTGGTTCCGGGATTAGCTCCTACAATGAGCAGTTCTTC. It encodes CASSGTGSGISSYNEQFF.

This clonotype has a handful of counts. V gene TRBV4-3 combines with J gene TRBJ1-1; D unresolved. V was cut by 0 bases and J by 6 bases, with 8 bases left in between. Per germline, CDR1 LGHNA and CDR2 YSLEER. This CDR3 region has 13 residues. CDR3 amino acids: CASSQDRRAEAFF. In nucleotides, the CDR3 is TGCGCCAGCAGCCAAGATCGGAGGGCTGAAGCTTTCTTT.

Only a few counts were recorded for this clonotype. The rearrangement uses TRBV7-9 and TRBJ1-4, with D hard to call. Germline values: CDR1 SEHNR, CDR2 FQNEAQ (reference sequence). This CDR3 spans 14 amino acids. Trimming stripped 2 bases from V and 0 bases from J, with 4 bases between. The DNA of the CDR3 is TGTGCCAGCAGCTTACATGCAACTAATGAAAAACTGTTTTTT. This codes for CASSLHATNEKLFF.

This chain links TRBV27 with TRBJ2-7, with D unclear. This CDR3 spans 13 amino acids. The germline V gene encodes CDR1 MNHEY and CDR2 SMNVEV (reference sequence). V lost 5 bases, J lost 3 bases, and 11 bases lay in between. CDR3 region: CASSAATSYEQYF. The DNA of the CDR3 is TGTGCCAGCAGTGCGGCGACAAGCTACGAGCAGTACTTC.

This rearrangement joins TRBV14 to TRBJ2-1; D might be TRBD2 (5 bases). Per germline, CDR1 SGHDN and CDR2 FVKESK. With 4 bases removed from V and 3 bases from J, the gap between germline ends came to 13 bases. This CDR3 spans 15 amino acids. CDR3 sequence reads: CASSPRPGDYNEQFF. In DNA, the CDR3 is TGTGCCAGCAGCCCGAGGCCCGGGGACTACAATGAGCAGTTCTTC.